The rows below give T cell receptor beta chains drawn from one sample of a study of T cell responses to AZD1222 COVID-19 vaccine. Data came from immunoSEQ multiplex PCR; TCRdb stores just in-frame clones and leaves some out. The sample carries 150,000 or so clones, around 94% recorded once. The sequenced sample was peripheral blood, obtained on day 0 of AZD1222 vaccination. These receptors came from an adult in good health. The CDR3 runs from the conserved cysteine through the conserved F or W. The D gene is left open where the match is weak. Clone size is shown for a subset of rows, as once, few, many or a class of expanded clone.

abundance,j_gene,v_gene,d_gene,CDR3nt,CDR3aa
-,TRBJ2-7,TRBV9,TRBD2,TGTGCCAGCAGCGTCGCTAGCGGGGGGCCCCCAGACGAGCAGTACTTC,CASSVASGGPPDEQYF
-,TRBJ2-3,TRBV4-3,-,TGCGCCAGCAGCCGCGGGACAGATACGCAGTATTTT,CASSRGTDTQYF
-,TRBJ2-3,TRBV4-1,-,TGCGCCAGCAGTCACCCCCAGGGTGCAGATACGCAGTATTTT,CASSHPQGADTQYF
-,TRBJ2-3,TRBV25-1,TRBD1,TGTGCCAGCAGTGAATCGGGCAGGGGGCAAAGCACAGATACGCAGTATTTT,CASSESGRGQSTDTQYF
-,TRBJ2-2,TRBV19,TRBD2,TGTGCCAGTCAACACTCCGGGACTAGACCCACCGGGGAGCTGTTTTTT,CASQHSGTRPTGELFF
-,TRBJ1-3,TRBV20-1,-,TGCAGTGCTAGACACGGAAACACCATATATTTT,CSARHGNTIYF
-,TRBJ1-4,TRBV2,-,TGTGCCAGCCGGGGTAGTCTTAATGAAAAACTGTTTTTT,CASRGSLNEKLFF
-,TRBJ1-2,TRBV30,-,TGTGCCTGGAGTCTTACAGGGCTGGCAGGCTACACCTTC,CAWSLTGLAGYTF
-,TRBJ1-5,TRBV4-3,-,TGCGCCAGCAGCCAAGGACCCTTCGGGGTAGGTCAGCCCCAGCATTTT,CASSQGPFGVGQPQHF
-,TRBJ2-7,TRBV4-1,-,TGCGCCAGCAGCCCGTGGGCCGGGACATTTGAGGGACCCTACGAGCAGTACTTC,CASSPWAGTFEGPYEQYF
once,TRBJ1-1,TRBV12-3/TRBV12-4,TRBD1,TGTGCCAGCATAACAGGGGGCCGGACGGAAGCTTTCTTT,CASITGGRTEAFF
-,TRBJ1-2,TRBV5-8,-,TGTGCCAGCACGATAAACGATTTACTCGAAGACTATGGCTACACCTTC,CASTINDLLEDYGYTF
-,TRBJ1-1,TRBV11-2,-,TGTGCCAGCAGCTTGGGGACATTCACTGAAGCTTTCTTT,CASSLGTFTEAFF
once,TRBJ1-1,TRBV19,-,TGTGCCAGTAGTAACACCCGACAGGATCCTCGGGGTTTCTTT,CASSNTRQDPRGFF
-,TRBJ2-3,TRBV18,-,TGTGCCAGCTCAAGGTATCCGAGCGCAAGCACAGATACGCAGTATTTT,CASSRYPSASTDTQYF
-,TRBJ1-5,TRBV19,-,TGTGCCAGTAGTATTCCGGTCCTATCGGATGGTCAGCCCCAGCATTTT,CASSIPVLSDGQPQHF
-,TRBJ1-2,TRBV12-3/TRBV12-4,-,TGTGCCAGCAGACCCCAAGCGGGAGAGGGCTACACCTTC,CASRPQAGEGYTF
-,TRBJ2-7,TRBV3-1/TRBV3-2,-,TGTGCCAGCAGCCTGAACTCCCCCTACGAGCAGTACTTC,CASSLNSPYEQYF
-,TRBJ1-1,TRBV13,TRBD1,TGTGCCAGCAGCCCGGGGACAGAGGAGTGGAACACTGAAGCTTTCTTT,CASSPGTEEWNTEAFF
-,TRBJ2-1,TRBV28,TRBD2,TGTGCCAGCAGTTTACTAGCGGGGGCCGTCTACAAGGTGGAGCAGTTCTTC,CASSLLAGAVYKVEQFF
-,TRBJ1-1,TRBV6-5,-,TGTGCCAGCCCGGGCGTGGGACATGCTTTCTTT,CASPGVGHAFF
-,TRBJ2-2,TRBV6-1,-,TGTGCCAGCAGTGACCCTCCAGGGACGAACACCGGGGAGCTGTTTTTT,CASSDPPGTNTGELFF
-,TRBJ2-7,TRBV5-6,-,TGTGCCAGCAGCTTGGCTAGGTCCTACGAGCAGTACTTC,CASSLARSYEQYF
few,TRBJ1-2,TRBV18,-,TGTGCCAGCTCACCCGCCGGGGCCAACTATGGCTACACCTTC,CASSPAGANYGYTF
-,TRBJ1-1,TRBV18,-,TGTGCCAGCTCAATTTCACAAGACGCTGAAGCTTTCTTT,CASSISQDAEAFF
few,TRBJ1-1,TRBV2,-,TGTGCCAGCAGTGCGGGACTGATGAACACTGAAGCTTTCTTT,CASSAGLMNTEAFF
-,TRBJ2-5,TRBV4-2,-,TGTGCCAGCAGCCAAGATTTATCGGCGTTGGGAGAGACCCAGTACTTC,CASSQDLSALGETQYF
-,TRBJ2-7,TRBV7-2,TRBD1,TGTGCCAGCAGCCCACGGACAGGGGGCTTGTACGAGCAGTACTTC,CASSPRTGGLYEQYF
-,TRBJ1-3,TRBV30,-,TGTGCCTGGAGTAACTTCCTCTCTGGAAACACCATATATTTT,CAWSNFLSGNTIYF
-,TRBJ2-7,TRBV28,TRBD1,TGTGCCAGCATCCCGGGACAGGGGTCCTACGAGCAGTACTTC,CASIPGQGSYEQYF
few,TRBJ1-2,TRBV6-5,TRBD1,TGTGCCAGCAGTTACTCCCCGGGACAGGCGGCTGAGGGCTACACCTTC,CASSYSPGQAAEGYTF
once,TRBJ1-1,TRBV5-1,-,TGCGCCAGCAGCTTCATAGGTGGGGGTGGTGGCACTGAAGCTTTCTTT,CASSFIGGGGGTEAFF
-,TRBJ2-7,TRBV9,-,TGTGCCAGCAGCACCGGGACACCAAGCTCCTACGAGCAGTACTTC,CASSTGTPSSYEQYF
-,TRBJ2-1,TRBV11-2,-,TGTGCCAGCAGCTATAGAGGAGGATTAACAAGCTCCTACAATGAGCAGTTCTTC,CASSYRGGLTSSYNEQFF
once,TRBJ1-1,TRBV6-5,-,TGTGCCAGCAGGGCAGGGGAATCCGCTGAAGCTTTCTTT,CASRAGESAEAFF
once,TRBJ1-2,TRBV6-5,-,TGTGCCAGCAGGGAGGACAGCAACTATGGCTACACCTTC,CASREDSNYGYTF
-,TRBJ1-1,TRBV12-3/TRBV12-4,-,TGTGCCAGCAGTGGGGGCACTGAAGCTTTCTTT,CASSGGTEAFF
-,TRBJ1-4,TRBV28,TRBD1,TGTGCCAGCAGCGCCGGGACAGCGAATTCGCGGAAACTGTTTTTT,CASSAGTANSRKLFF
once,TRBJ1-2,TRBV27,-,TGTGCCAGCAGTAGATACACCGGGACGGACTATGGCTACACCTTC,CASSRYTGTDYGYTF
-,TRBJ2-7,TRBV28,-,TGTGCCAGCAGTTCCGCCCACAGAGGGGTCTACGAGCAGTACTTC,CASSSAHRGVYEQYF
-,TRBJ1-5,TRBV6-5,-,TGTGCCAGCAGGTACACACACGATAGCAATCAGCCCCAGCATTTT,CASRYTHDSNQPQHF
few,TRBJ1-1,TRBV6-2/TRBV6-3,TRBD1,TGTGCCAGCAGTTACACAGGGGGTTCCTCTGAAGCTTTCTTT,CASSYTGGSSEAFF
-,TRBJ2-2,TRBV9,-,TGTGCCAGCAGCGTAAGTCCGGGGTCGAACACCGGGGAGCTGTTTTTT,CASSVSPGSNTGELFF
-,TRBJ1-5,TRBV7-9,TRBD1,TGTGCCAGCAGCGCGACAGGGGGCTTCAATCAGCCCCAGCATTTT,CASSATGGFNQPQHF
-,TRBJ2-1,TRBV7-3,-,TGTGCCAGCAGCTTCACCGGGGGACTCTCCTACAATGAGCAGTTCTTC,CASSFTGGLSYNEQFF
-,TRBJ1-3,TRBV6-7,-,TGTGCCAGCATATATAGCAACTGTGGAAACACCATATATTTT,CASIYSNCGNTIYF
-,TRBJ1-2,TRBV6-5,-,TGTGCCAGCAGGCGGGACACCGACTATGGCTACACCTTC,CASRRDTDYGYTF
-,TRBJ2-7,TRBV6-5,-,TGTGCCAGCAGTTACCGCATGAAGGGTTGGGACGAGCAGTACTTC,CASSYRMKGWDEQYF
-,TRBJ2-1,TRBV2,TRBD2,TGTGCCAGCATTGAGTGGACTAGCGGGGGGTTGAATGAGCAGTTCTTC,CASIEWTSGGLNEQFF
-,TRBJ1-1,TRBV14,-,TGTGCCAGCAGCCAAGACCTAAGAGGACTTACTGAAGCTTTCTTT,CASSQDLRGLTEAFF
once,TRBJ1-3,TRBV30,-,TGTGCCTGGAGTTGGTTTGGGGGCAGCTCTGGAAACACCATATATTTT,CAWSWFGGSSGNTIYF
-,TRBJ1-2,TRBV7-9,-,TGTGCCAGCAGCTTCCAGGGTAACTATGGCTACACCTTC,CASSFQGNYGYTF
-,TRBJ2-4,TRBV2,TRBD1,TGTGCCAGCAGCGGGACAGGGATAGCCAAAAACATTCAGTACTTC,CASSGTGIAKNIQYF